The present T cell receptor beta chain was sequenced within a study of blood T cell repertoires in COVID-19. For the study at large: Acute-phase and convalescent COVID-19 samples originated in the United States, Italy and Spain. T cells, B-cell-depleted T cells, or PBMCs provided the cDNA or gDNA that served as material.

Cohorts were determined from participant-reported clinical history. The repertoire was sequenced with immunoSEQ multiplex PCR; TCRdb's copy has only in-frame clones and lacks some. This table has under 200,000 clones, 88% appearing once. This clonotype was sampled from a woman aged 45-65 years who had recovered from COVID-19. Input material: PBMCs or T cells enriched from blood (not recorded which).

CDR3 amino acids: CAWSDGVYQPQHF. The CDR3 DNA follows: TGTGCCTGGAGTGACGGGGTTTATCAGCCCCAGCATTTT. The gene calls are TRBV30 and TRBJ1-5; no reliable D call. V was trimmed by 1 base and J by 5 bases, leaving 9 bases between them. CDR3 length: 13 residues. Germline lookup yields CDR1 GTSNPN and CDR2 SVGIG (reference sequence).